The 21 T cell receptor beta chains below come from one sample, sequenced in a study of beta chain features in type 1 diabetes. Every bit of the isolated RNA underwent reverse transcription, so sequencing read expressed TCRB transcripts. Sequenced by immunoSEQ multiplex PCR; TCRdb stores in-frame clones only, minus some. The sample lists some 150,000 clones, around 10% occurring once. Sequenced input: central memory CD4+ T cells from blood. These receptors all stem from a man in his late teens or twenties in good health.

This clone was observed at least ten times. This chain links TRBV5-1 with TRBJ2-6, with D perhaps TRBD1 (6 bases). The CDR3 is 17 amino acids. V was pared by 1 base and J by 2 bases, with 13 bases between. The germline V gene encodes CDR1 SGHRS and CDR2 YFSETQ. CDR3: CASSLTGMVAGANVLTF. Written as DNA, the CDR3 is TGCGCCAGCAGCTTGACAGGGATGGTGGCTGGGGCCAACGTCCTGACTTTC.

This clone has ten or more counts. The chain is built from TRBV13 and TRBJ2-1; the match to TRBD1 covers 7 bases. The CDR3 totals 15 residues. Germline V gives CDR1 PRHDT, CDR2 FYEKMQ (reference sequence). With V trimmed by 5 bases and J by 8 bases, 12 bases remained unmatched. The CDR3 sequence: CASSLESGGIDEQFF. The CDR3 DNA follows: TGTGCCAGCAGCCTCGAATCAGGGGGAATAGATGAGCAGTTCTTC.

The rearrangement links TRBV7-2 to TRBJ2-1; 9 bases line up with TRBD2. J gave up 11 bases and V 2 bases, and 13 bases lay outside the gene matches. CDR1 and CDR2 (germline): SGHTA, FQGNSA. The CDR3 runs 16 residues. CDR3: CASSLSVVTSGTKQFF. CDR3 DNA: TGTGCCAGCAGCTTAAGCGTCGTGACTAGCGGCACAAAGCAGTTCTTC. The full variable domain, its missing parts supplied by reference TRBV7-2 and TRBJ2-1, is GAGVSQSPSNKVTEKGKDVELRCDPISGHTALYWYRQSLGQGLEFLIYFQGNSAPDKSGLPSDRFSAERTGGSVSTLTIQRTQQEDSAVYLCASSLSVVTSGTKQFFGPGTRLTVL.

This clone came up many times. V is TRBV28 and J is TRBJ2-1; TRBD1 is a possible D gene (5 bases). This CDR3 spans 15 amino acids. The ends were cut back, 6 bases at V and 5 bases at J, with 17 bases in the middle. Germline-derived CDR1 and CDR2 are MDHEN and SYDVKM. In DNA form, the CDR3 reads TGTGCCAGCAGGCTCGGACAATCAGGGAACAATGAGCAGTTCTTC. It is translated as CASRLGQSGNNEQFF.

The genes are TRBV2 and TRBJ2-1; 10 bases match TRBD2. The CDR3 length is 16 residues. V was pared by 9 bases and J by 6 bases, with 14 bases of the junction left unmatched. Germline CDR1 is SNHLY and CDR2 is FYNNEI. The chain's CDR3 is CASSVASGSFSNEQFF. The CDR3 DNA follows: TGTGCCAGTTCGGTGGCTAGCGGGAGCTTCTCCAATGAGCAGTTCTTC.

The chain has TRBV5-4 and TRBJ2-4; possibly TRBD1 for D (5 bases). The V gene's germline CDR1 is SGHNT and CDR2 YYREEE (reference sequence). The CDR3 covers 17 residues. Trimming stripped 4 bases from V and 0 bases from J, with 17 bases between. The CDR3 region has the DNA TGTGCCAGCAGCCCAAACCCCAGGGATATAGCCAAAAACATTCAGTACTTC. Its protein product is CASSPNPRDIAKNIQYF. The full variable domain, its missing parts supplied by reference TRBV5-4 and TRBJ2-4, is ETGVTQSPTHLIKTRGQQVTLRCSSQSGHNTVSWYQQALGQGPQFIFQYYREEENGRGNFPPRFSGLQFPNYSSELNVNALELDDSALYLCASSPNPRDIAKNIQYFGAGTRLSVL.

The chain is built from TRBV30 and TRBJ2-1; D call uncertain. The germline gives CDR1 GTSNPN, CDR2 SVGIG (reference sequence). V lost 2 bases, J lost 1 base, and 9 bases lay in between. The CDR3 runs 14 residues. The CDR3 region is CAWSSGPSYNEQFF. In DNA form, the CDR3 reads TGTGCCTGGAGTAGTGGGCCTTCCTACAATGAGCAGTTCTTC.

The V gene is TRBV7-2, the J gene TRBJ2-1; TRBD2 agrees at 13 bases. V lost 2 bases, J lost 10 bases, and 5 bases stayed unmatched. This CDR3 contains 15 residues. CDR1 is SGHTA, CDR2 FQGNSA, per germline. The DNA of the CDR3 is TGTGCCAGCAGCTTAATACTAGCGGGAGGGGGAGAGCAGTTCTTC. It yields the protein CASSLILAGGGEQFF.

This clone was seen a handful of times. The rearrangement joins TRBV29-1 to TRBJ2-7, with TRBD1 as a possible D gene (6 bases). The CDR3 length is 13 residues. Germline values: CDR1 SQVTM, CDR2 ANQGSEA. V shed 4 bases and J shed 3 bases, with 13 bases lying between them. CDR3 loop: CSVGRDMNYEQYF. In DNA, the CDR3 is TGCAGCGTTGGCCGGGACATGAACTACGAGCAGTACTTC.

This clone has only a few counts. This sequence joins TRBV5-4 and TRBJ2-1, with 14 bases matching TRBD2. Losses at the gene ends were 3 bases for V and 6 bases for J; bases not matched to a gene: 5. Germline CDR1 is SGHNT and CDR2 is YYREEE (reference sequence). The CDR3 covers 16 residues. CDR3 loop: CASSWSGLAGVNEQFF. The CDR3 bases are TGTGCCAGCAGCTGGTCGGGACTAGCGGGAGTCAATGAGCAGTTCTTC.

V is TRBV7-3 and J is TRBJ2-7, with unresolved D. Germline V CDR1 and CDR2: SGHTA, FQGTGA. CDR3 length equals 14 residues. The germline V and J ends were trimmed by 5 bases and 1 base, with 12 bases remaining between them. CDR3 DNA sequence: TGTGCCAGCAGCCCCGACTCCTTATCCTACGAGCAGTACTTC. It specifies CASSPDSLSYEQYF.

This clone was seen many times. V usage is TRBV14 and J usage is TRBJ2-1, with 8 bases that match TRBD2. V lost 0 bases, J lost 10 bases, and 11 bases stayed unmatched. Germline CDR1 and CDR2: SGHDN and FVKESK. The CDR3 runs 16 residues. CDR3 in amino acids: CASSQDGGTRGREQFF. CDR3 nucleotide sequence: TGTGCCAGCAGCCAAGATGGAGGGACTAGAGGAAGGGAGCAGTTCTTC.

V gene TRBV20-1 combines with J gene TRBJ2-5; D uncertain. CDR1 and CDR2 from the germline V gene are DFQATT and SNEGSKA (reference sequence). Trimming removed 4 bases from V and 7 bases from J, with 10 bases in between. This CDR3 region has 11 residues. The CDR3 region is CSATSVSTQYF. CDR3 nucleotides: TGCAGTGCTACGTCGGTTTCGACCCAGTACTTC.

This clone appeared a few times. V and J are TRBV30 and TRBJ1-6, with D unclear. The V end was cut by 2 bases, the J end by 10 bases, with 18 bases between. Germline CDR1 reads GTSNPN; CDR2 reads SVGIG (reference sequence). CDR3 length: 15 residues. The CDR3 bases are TGTGCCTGGAGTACCTCCGGGCCGAGGAGGTCACCCCTCCACTTT. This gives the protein CAWSTSGPRRSPLHF.

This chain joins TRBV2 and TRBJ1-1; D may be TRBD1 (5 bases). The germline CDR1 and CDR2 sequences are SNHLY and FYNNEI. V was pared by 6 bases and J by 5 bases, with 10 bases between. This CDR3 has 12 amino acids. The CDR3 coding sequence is TGTGCCAGCAGAGCTGAGGGGACTGAAGCTTTCTTT. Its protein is CASRAEGTEAFF.

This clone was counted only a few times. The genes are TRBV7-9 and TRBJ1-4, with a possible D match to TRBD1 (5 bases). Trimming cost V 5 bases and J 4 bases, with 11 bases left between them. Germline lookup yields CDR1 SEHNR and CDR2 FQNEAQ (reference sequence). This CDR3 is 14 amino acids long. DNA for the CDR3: TGTGCCAGCAGCCAACGGCAGGGTAATGAAAAACTGTTTTTT. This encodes CASSQRQGNEKLFF.

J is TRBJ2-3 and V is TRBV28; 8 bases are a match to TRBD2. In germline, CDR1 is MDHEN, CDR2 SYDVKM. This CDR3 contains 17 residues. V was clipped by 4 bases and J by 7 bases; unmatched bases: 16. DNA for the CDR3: TGTGCCAGCAGTTGGGAGGTGGGGAGCGGGAGAAGGAATACGCAGTATTTT. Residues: CASSWEVGSGRRNTQYF. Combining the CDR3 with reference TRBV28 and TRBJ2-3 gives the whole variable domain DVKVTQSSRYLVKRTGEKVFLECVQDMDHENMFWYRQDPGLGLRLIYFSYDVKMKEKGDIPEGYSVSREKKERFSLILESASTNQTSMYLCASSWEVGSGRRNTQYFGPGTRLTVL.

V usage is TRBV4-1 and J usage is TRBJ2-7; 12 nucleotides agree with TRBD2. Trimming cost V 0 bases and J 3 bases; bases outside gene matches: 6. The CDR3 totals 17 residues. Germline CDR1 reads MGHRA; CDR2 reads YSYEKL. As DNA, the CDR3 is TGCGCCAGCAGCCAAGATAAGACTAGCGGGAGACTCTACGAGCAGTACTTC. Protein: CASSQDKTSGRLYEQYF.

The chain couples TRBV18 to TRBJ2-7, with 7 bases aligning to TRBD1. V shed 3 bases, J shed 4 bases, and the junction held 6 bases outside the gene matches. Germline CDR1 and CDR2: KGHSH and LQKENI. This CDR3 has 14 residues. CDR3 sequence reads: CASSPRDSNYEQYF. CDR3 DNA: TGTGCCAGCTCACCCCGGGACAGCAATTACGAGCAGTACTTC.

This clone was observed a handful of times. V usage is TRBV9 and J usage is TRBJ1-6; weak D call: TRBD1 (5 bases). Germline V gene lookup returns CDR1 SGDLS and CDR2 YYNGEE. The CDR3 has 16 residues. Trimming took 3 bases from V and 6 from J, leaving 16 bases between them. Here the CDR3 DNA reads TGTGCCAGCAGCGAATCTCCTACAGGAATTAATTCACCCCTCCACTTT. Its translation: CASSESPTGINSPLHF.

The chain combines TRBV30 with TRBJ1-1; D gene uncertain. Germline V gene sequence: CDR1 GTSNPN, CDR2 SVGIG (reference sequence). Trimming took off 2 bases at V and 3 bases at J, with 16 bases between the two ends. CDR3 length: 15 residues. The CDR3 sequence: CAWSRDEGFYTEAFF. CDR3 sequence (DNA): TGTGCCTGGAGTCGGGATGAGGGATTTTACACTGAAGCTTTCTTT.